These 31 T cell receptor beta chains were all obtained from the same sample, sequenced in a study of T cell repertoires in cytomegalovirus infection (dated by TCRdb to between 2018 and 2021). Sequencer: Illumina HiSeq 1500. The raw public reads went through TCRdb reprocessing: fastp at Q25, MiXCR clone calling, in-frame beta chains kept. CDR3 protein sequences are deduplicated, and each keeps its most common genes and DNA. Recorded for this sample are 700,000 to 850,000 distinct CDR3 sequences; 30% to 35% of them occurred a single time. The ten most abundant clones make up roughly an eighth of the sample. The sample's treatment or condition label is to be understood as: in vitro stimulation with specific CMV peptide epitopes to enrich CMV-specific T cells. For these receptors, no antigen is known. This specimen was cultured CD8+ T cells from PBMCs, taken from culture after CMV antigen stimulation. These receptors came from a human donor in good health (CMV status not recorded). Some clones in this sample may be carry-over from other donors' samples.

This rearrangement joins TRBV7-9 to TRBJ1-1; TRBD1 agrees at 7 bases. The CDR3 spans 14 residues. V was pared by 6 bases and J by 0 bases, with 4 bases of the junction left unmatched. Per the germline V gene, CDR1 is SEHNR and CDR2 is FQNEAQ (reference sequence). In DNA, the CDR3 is TGTGCCAGCAGGGGGGACAGCCTGAACACTGAAGCTTTCTTT. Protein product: CASRGDSLNTEAFF.

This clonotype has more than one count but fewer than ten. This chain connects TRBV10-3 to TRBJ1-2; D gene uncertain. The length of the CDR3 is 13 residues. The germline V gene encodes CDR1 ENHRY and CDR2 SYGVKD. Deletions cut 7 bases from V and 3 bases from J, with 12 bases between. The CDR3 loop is CAITDGQYYGYTF. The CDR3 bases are TGTGCCATCACCGACGGGCAGTACTATGGCTACACCTTC.

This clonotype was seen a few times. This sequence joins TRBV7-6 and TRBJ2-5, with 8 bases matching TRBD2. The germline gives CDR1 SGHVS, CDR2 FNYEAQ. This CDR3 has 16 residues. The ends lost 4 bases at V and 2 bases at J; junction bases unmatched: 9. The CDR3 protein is CASSSRGGDTQETQYF. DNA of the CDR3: TGTGCCAGCAGCTCCCGGGGGGGGGACACTCAAGAGACCCAGTACTTC. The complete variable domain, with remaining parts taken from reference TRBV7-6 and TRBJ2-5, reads GAGVSQSPRYKVTKRGQDVALRCDPISGHVSLYWYRQALGQGPEFLTYFNYEAQQDKSGLPNDRFSAERPEGSISTLTIQRTEQRDSAMYRCASSSRGGDTQETQYFGPGTRLLVL.

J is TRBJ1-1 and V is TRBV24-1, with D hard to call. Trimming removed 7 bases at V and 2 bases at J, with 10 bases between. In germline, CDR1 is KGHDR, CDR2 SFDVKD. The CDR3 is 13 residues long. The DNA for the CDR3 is TGTGCCACCAGCCCTGGATCCAACACTGAAGCTTTCTTT. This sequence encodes CATSPGSNTEAFF.

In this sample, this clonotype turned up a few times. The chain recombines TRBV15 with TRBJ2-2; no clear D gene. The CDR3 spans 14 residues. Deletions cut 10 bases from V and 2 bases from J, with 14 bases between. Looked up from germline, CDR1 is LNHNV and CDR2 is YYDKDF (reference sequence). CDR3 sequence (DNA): TGTGCCATCCAGCCGATCCCCAACACCGGGGAGCTGTTTTTT. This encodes CAIQPIPNTGELFF.

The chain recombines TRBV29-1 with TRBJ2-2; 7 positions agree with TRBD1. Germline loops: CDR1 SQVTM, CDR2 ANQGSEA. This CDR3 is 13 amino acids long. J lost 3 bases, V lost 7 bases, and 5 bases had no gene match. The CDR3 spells CSGDRDDTGELFF. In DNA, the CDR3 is TGCAGCGGAGACAGGGATGACACCGGGGAGCTGTTTTTT.

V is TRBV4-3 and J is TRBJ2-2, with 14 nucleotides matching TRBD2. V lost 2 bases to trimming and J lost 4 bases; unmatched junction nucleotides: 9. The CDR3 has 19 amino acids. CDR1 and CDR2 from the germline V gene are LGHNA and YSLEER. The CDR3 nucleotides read TGCGCCAGCAGCCAATCCGCGGGACTAGCGGGGGCCTCCACCGGGGAGCTGTTTTTT. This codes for CASSQSAGLAGASTGELFF.

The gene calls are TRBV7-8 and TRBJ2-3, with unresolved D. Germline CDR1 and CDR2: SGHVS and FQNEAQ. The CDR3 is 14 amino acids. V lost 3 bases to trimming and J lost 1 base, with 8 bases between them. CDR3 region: CASSFLRGTDTQYF. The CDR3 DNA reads TGTGCCAGCAGCTTTCTAAGGGGCACAGATACGCAGTATTTT.

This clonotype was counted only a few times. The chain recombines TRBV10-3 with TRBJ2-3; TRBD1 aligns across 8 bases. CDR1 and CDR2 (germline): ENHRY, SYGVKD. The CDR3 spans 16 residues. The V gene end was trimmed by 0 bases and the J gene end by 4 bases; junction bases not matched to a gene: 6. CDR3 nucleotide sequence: TGTGCCATCAGTGAGTCTAAGACAGGGGTGTCAGATACGCAGTATTTT. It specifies CAISESKTGVSDTQYF.

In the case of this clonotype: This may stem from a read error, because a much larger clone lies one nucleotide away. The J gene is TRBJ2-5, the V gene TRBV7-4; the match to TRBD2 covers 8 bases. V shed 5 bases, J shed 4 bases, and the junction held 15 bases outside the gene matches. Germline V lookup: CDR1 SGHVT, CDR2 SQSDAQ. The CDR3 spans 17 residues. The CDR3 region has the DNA TGTGCCAGCAGCCTCTGGGGTAGCGGGACCATCCGAGAGACCCAGTACTTC. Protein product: CASSLWGSGTIRETQYF.

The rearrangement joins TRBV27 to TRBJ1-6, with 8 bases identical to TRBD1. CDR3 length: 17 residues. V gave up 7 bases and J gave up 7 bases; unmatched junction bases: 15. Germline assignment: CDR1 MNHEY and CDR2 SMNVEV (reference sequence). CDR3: CASTRGVGQGPNSPLHF. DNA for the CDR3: TGTGCCAGCACCCGCGGGGTCGGACAGGGACCCAATTCACCCCTCCACTTT.

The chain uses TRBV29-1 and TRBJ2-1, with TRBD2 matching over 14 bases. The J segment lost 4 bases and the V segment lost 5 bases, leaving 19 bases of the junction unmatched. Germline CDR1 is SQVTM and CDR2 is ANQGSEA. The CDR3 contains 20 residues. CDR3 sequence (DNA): TGCAGCGTTCTAACCCTCGGGACTAGCGGGGGCCACGGACTATACAATGAGCAGTTCTTC. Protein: CSVLTLGTSGGHGLYNEQFF.

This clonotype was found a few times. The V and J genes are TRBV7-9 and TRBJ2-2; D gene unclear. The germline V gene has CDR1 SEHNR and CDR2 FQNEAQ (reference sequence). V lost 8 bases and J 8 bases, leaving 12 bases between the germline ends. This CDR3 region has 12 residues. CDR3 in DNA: TGTGCCAGCGCTTACAGCCGTGGGGAGCTGTTTTTT. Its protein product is CASAYSRGELFF.

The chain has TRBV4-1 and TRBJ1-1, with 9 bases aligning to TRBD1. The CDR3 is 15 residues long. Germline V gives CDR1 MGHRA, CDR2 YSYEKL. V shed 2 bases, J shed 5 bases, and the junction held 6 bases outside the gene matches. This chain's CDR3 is CASSQYGQGRTEAFF. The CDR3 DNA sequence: TGCGCCAGCAGCCAATACGGACAGGGGAGGACTGAAGCTTTCTTT.

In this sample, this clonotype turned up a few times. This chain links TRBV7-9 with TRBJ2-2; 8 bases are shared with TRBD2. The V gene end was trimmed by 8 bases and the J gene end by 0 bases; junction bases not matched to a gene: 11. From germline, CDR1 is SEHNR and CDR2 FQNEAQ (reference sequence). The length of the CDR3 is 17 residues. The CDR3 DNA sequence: TGTGCCAGCCCTTCACATAGCGGGGCGCCGAACACCGGGGAGCTGTTTTTT. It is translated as CASPSHSGAPNTGELFF.

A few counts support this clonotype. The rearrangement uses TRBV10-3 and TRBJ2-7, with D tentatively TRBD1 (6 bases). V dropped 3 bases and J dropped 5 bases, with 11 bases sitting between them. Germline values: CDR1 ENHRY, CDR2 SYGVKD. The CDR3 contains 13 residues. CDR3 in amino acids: CAISDTGSNEQYV. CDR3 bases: TGTGCCATCAGTGACACAGGGTCCAACGAGCAGTACGTC.

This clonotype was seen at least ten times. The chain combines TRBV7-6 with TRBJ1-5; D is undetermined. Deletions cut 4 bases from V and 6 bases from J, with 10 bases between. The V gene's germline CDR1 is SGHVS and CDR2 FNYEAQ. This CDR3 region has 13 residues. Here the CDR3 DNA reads TGTGCCAGCAGCTACGGCCGGGCTCAGCCCCAGCATTTT. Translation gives CASSYGRAQPQHF.

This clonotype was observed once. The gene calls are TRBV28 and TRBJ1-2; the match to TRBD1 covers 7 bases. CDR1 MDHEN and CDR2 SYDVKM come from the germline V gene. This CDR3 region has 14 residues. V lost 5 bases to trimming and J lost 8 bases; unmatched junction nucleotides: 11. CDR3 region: CASSPRGGTYGYTF. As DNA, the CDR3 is TGTGCCAGCAGTCCCAGGGGGGGGACTTACGGCTACACCTTC.

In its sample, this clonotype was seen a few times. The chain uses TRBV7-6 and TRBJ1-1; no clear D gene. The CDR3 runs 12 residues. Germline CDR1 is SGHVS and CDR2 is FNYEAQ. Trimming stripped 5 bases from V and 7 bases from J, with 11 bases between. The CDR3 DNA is TGTGCCAGCAGCCCACATGGACGTGAAGCTTTCTTT. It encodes CASSPHGREAFF. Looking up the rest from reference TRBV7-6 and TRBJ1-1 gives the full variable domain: GAGVSQSPRYKVTKRGQDVALRCDPISGHVSLYWYRQALGQGPEFLTYFNYEAQQDKSGLPNDRFSAERPEGSISTLTIQRTEQRDSAMYRCASSPHGREAFFGQGTRLTVV.

CDR3 coding DNA: TGTGCCAGCAGCTCGGACAGGGGAGGATCACCCCTCCACTTT. It specifies CASSSDRGGSPLHF. The chain recombines TRBV7-6 with TRBJ1-6; 9 bases match TRBD1. The germline CDR1 and CDR2 sequences are SGHVS and FNYEAQ. The ends lost 4 bases at V and 10 bases at J; junction bases unmatched: 5. This CDR3 is built from 14 residues.

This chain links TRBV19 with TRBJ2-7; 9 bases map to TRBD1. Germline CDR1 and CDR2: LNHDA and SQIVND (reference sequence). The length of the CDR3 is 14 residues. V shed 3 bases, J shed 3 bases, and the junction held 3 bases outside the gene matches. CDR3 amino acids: CASSIGTGNYEQYF. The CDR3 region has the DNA TGTGCCAGTAGTATCGGGACAGGGAACTACGAGCAGTACTTC.

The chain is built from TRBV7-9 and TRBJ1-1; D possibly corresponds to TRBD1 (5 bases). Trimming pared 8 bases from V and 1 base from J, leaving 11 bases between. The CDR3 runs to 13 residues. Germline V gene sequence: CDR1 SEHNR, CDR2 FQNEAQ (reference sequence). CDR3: CASAPTGNTEAFF. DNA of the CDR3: TGTGCCAGCGCGCCTACAGGGAACACTGAAGCTTTCTTT.

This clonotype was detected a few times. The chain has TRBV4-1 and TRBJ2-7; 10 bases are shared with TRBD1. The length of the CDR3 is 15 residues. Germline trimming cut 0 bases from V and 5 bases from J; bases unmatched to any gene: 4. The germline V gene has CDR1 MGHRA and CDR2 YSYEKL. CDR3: CASSQEETGGNEQYF. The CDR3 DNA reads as TGCGCCAGCAGCCAAGAGGAGACAGGGGGCAACGAGCAGTACTTC.

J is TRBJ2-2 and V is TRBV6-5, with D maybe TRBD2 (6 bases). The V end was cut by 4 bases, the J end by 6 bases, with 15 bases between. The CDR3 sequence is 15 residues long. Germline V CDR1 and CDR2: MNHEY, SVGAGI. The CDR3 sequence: CASSSSQGLAGELFF. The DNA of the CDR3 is TGTGCCAGCAGTTCCTCCCAGGGACTTGCCGGGGAGCTGTTTTTT.

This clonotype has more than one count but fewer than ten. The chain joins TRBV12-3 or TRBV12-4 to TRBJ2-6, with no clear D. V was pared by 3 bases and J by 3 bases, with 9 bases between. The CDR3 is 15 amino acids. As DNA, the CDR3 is TGTGCCAGCAGTTTCCCTGGGAATGGGGCCAACGTCCTGACTTTC. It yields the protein CASSFPGNGANVLTF.

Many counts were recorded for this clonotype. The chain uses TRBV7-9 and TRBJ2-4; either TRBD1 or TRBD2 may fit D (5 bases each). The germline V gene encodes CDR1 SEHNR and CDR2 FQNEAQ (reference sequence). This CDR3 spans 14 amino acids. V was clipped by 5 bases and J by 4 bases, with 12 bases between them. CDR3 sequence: CASSRPGRKNIQYF. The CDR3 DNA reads TGTGCCAGCAGCCGCCCGGGACGGAAAAACATTCAGTACTTC.

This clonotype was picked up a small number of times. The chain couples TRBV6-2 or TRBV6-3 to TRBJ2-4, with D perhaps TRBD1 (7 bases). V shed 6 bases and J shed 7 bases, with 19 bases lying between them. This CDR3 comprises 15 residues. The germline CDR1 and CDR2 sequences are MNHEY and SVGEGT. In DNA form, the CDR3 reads TGTGCCAGCAGACCCAGGGGGGACTTGCGGAACATTCAGTACTTC. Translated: CASRPRGDLRNIQYF.

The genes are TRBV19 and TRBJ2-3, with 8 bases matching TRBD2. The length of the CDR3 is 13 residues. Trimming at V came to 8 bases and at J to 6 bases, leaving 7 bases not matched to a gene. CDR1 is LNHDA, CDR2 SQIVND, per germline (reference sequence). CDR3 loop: CASCSGGSDTQYF. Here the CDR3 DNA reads TGTGCCAGTTGCTCGGGGGGGTCCGATACGCAGTATTTT.

The CDR3 spells CASSSIQGSYGYTF. The CDR3 DNA follows: TGTGCCAGCAGCTCAATACAGGGGTCCTATGGCTACACCTTC. The chain is built from TRBV5-5 and TRBJ1-2, with 7 positions matching TRBD1. The V segment lost 3 bases and the J segment 4 bases; nucleotides outside the gene matches: 6. CDR1 and CDR2 from the germline V gene are SGHKS and YYEKEE (reference sequence). The CDR3 consists of 14 residues.

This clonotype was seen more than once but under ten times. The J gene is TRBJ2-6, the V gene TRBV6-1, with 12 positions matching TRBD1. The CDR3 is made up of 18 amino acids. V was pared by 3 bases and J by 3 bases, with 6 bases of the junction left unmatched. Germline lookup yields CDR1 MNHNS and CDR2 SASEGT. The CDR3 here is CASSDPGQGASGANVLTF. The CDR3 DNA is TGTGCCAGCAGTGACCCGGGACAGGGGGCTAGTGGGGCCAACGTCCTGACTTTC.

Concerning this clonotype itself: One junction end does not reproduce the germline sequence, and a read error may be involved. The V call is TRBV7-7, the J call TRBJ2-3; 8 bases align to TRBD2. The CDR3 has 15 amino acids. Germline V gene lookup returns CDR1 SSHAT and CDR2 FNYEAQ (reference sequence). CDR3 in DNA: TGTGCTAGCAGCTTATCCGGCGGGGGGAAAGATACGCAGTATTTT. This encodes CASSLSGGGKDTQYF.